The 8 T cell receptor beta chains presented below share a single source sample, sequenced in a study of OX40 agonist ivuxolimab in advanced cancers. Data came from immunoSEQ multiplex PCR; TCRdb stores just in-frame clones and leaves some out. The repertoire holds 45,000 to 65,000 clones, 87% seen once, with around 1.7% in the top ten. Material: CD4+ or CD8+ T cells sorted from blood, obtained in a trial of the OX40 agonist ivuxolimab. All receptors derive from an adult with an advanced solid tumor such as melanoma, head and neck, liver or kidney cancer.

The V and J genes are TRBV5-1 and TRBJ1-1, with D possibly being TRBD1 (5 bases). The germline V and J ends were trimmed by 4 bases and 1 base, with 11 bases remaining between them. The CDR3 consists of 14 residues. Germline loops: CDR1 SGHRS, CDR2 YFSETQ. The CDR3 is CASSTGRRNTEAFF. In DNA form, the CDR3 reads TGCGCCAGCAGCACGGGACGGAGGAACACTGAAGCTTTCTTT.

This clone came up once. The rearrangement links TRBV28 to TRBJ1-5; D not certain. This CDR3 comprises 12 residues. Germline V gives CDR1 MDHEN, CDR2 SYDVKM. The ends were cut back, 7 bases at V and 0 bases at J, with 4 bases in the middle. This CDR3 reads CASKSSNQPQHF. The CDR3 DNA reads as TGTGCCAGCAAGTCTAGCAATCAGCCCCAGCATTTT. Combining the CDR3 with reference TRBV28 and TRBJ1-5 gives the whole variable domain DVKVTQSSRYLVKRTGEKVFLECVQDMDHENMFWYRQDPGLGLRLIYFSYDVKMKEKGDIPEGYSVSREKKERFSLILESASTNQTSMYLCASKSSNQPQHFGDGTRLSIL.

The CDR3 region has the DNA TGTGCCAGCAGTTTATCGGGCAGGGAAAATCAGCCCCAGCATTTT. It specifies CASSLSGRENQPQHF. The chain employs TRBV28 and TRBJ1-5; weak D call: TRBD1 (5 bases). Germline CDR1 and CDR2: MDHEN and SYDVKM. The CDR3 totals 15 residues. V lost 1 base and J 4 bases, leaving 11 bases between the germline ends.

Regarding this clone: The same CDR3 arises from other DNA sequences in this sample as well. As DNA, the CDR3 is TGTGCCACCAGCAGAGAACAGGGGAGCTCCTACGAGCAGTACTTC. This gives the protein CATSREQGSSYEQYF. The chain couples TRBV15 to TRBJ2-7; 7 nucleotides align to TRBD1. The J segment lost 0 bases and the V segment lost 0 bases, leaving 2 bases of the junction unmatched. Germline loops: CDR1 LNHNV, CDR2 YYDKDF (reference sequence). The CDR3 contains 15 residues.

The V call is TRBV7-8, the J call TRBJ2-7; D might be TRBD2 (5 bases). CDR1 SGHVS and CDR2 FQNEAQ come from the germline V gene. Trimming removed 5 bases at V and 3 bases at J, with 20 bases between. The CDR3 is 16 amino acids. CDR3 protein: CASSPRRDAPVYEQYF. CDR3 bases: TGTGCCAGCAGCCCACGACGGGATGCGCCCGTCTACGAGCAGTACTTC.

The chain combines TRBV5-5 with TRBJ2-3, with a possible D match to TRBD1 (6 bases). CDR1 is SGHKS, CDR2 YYEKEE, per germline (reference sequence). The length of the CDR3 is 14 residues. V shed 0 bases and J shed 4 bases, with 9 bases lying between them. In DNA, the CDR3 is TGTGCCAGCAGCTTGGTGGGGGCCGCAGATACGCAGTATTTT. Protein sequence: CASSLVGAADTQYF.

This chain joins TRBV6-5 and TRBJ1-6; D may be TRBD1 (5 bases). Trimming left V 8 bases short and J 5 bases short, with 13 bases between. CDR3 length: 14 residues. Germline V gene data show CDR1 as MNHEY and CDR2 as SVGAGI. CDR3 sequence (DNA): TGTGCCAGCCGGCGACAGAGAGATAATTCACCCCTCCACTTT. This codes for CASRRQRDNSPLHF.

The chain is built from TRBV21-1 and TRBJ2-3; the table's TRBD1 call for D was not verified on the DNA. TRBV21-1 is reported as a pseudogene. The CDR3 has 12 residues. DNA for the CDR3: TGTGCCAGCAGCAAAGACAGTCATACGCAGTATTTT. It specifies CASSKDSHTQYF.